This T cell receptor beta chain was sequenced in a study of Siglec-9 on CD8 T cells in melanoma. Sequenced by immunoSEQ multiplex PCR; TCRdb stores in-frame clones only, minus some. The sample records almost 30,000 clones, 80% being singletons. As concerns this clone: Its antigen remains unknown.

Study outcomes and limitations: An effector memory CD8+ subset marked by Siglec-9 reportedly appeared to gather in melanoma.

V shed 3 bases and J shed 4 bases, with 13 bases lying between them. Germline CDR1 reads LNHDA; CDR2 reads SQIVND (reference sequence). CDR3 length equals 15 residues. Material: Siglec-9- CD8+ T cells sorted from blood. This rearrangement joins TRBV19 to TRBJ2-1; perhaps TRBD1 as D (5 bases). The TCR originated in a human donor in good health. The CDR3 region is CASSITLGRYNEQFF. The CDR3 DNA follows: TGTGCCAGTAGTATCACCTTGGGGCGATACAATGAGCAGTTCTTC.